The clone carrying this TCR beta chain was seen a handful of times. The germline V gene has CDR1 SEHNR and CDR2 FQNEAQ (reference sequence). The length of the CDR3 is 14 residues. Deletions cut 5 bases from V and 0 bases from J, with 8 bases between. Using its own MiXCR run on the reads, TCRdb lists one record per CDR3 protein. In the table there are almost 500,000 distinct CDR3 sequences, around 10% of which are singletons. This record belongs to a study of T cell repertoires in cytomegalovirus infection. The overall study: Indicated by public TCR beta signatures were CMV infection and matching HLA type.

This clonotype was obtained from a human donor in good health (CMV status not recorded). Some clones in this sample may be carry-over from other donors' samples. The rearrangement uses TRBV7-9 and TRBJ1-3; no clear D. What was sequenced was PBMCs. The CDR3 DNA is TGTGCCAGCAGCCACGAGAGCTCTGGAAACACCATATATTTT. As protein: CASSHESSGNTIYF.